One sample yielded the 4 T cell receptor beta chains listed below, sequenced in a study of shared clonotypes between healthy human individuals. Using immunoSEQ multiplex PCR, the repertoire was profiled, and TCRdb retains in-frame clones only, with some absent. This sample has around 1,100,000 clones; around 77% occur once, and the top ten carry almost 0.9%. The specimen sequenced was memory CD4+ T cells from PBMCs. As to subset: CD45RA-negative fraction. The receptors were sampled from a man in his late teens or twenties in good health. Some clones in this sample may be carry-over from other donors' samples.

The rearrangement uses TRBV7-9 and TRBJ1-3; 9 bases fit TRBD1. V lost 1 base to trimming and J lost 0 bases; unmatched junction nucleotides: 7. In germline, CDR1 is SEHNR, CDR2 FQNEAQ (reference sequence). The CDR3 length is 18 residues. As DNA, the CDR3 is TGTGCCAGCAGCTTAGGTGGGACAGGGCTGCACTCTGGAAACACCATATATTTT. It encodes CASSLGGTGLHSGNTIYF.

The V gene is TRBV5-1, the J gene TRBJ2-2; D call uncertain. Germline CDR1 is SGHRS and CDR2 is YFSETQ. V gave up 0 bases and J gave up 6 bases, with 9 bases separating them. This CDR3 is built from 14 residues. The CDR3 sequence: CASSLVGEPGELFF. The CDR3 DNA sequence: TGCGCCAGCAGCTTGGTTGGTGAACCCGGGGAGCTGTTTTTT.

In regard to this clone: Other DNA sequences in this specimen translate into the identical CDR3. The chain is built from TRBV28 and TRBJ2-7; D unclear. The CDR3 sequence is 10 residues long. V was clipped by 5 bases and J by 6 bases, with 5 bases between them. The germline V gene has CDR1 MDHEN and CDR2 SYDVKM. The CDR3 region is CASSRSEQYF. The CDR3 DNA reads TGTGCCAGCAGTCGAAGCGAGCAGTACTTC.

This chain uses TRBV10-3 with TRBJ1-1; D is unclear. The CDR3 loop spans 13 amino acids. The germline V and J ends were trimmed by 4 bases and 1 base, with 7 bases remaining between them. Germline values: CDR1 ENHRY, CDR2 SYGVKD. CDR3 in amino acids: CAISVQTNTEAFF. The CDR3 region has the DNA TGTGCCATCAGTGTTCAAACGAACACTGAAGCTTTCTTT.